This T cell receptor (beta chain) stems from a study of blood T cell repertoires in COVID-19. Across the study: From the United States, Italy and Spain came samples of acute and convalescent COVID-19.

Using immunoSEQ multiplex PCR, the repertoire was profiled, and TCRdb retains in-frame clones only, with some absent. The sample lists approximately 200,000 clones; 80% to 90% were seen once. CDR3 length equals 12 residues. Germline V gene lookup returns CDR1 SGHAT and CDR2 FQNNGV. Trimming removed 3 bases from V and 4 bases from J, with 7 bases in between. This clonotype was obtained from a woman of 80 years or more with COVID-19, enrolled during active disease. The V and J genes are TRBV11-2 and TRBJ2-7; no reliable D call. The sample consisted of peripheral blood. The chain's CDR3 is CASSFQVYEQYF. Written as DNA, the CDR3 is TGTGCCAGCAGCTTCCAGGTTTACGAGCAGTACTTC. Combining the CDR3 with reference TRBV11-2 and TRBJ2-7 gives the whole variable domain EAGVAQSPRYKIIEKRQSVAFWCNPISGHATLYWYQQILGQGPKLLIQFQNNGVVDDSQLPKDRFSAERLKGVDSTLKIQPAKLEDSAVYLCASSFQVYEQYFGPGTRLTVT.